A single sample is the source of the 29 T cell receptor beta chains below, sequenced in a study of shared clonotypes between healthy human individuals (dated by TCRdb to 2019 to 2021). Receptor amplification or capture employed the immunoSEQ multiplex PCR assay. In TCRdb, the immuneACCESS table is reduced to in-frame sequences with V and J assigned. These tables do not hold every clone; where another copy was compared, an unresolved V gene accounts for under half, and the others remain unexplained. Counted in this sample were approximately 2.4 million clones; roughly 95% of them appeared once. The ten largest clones take up less than 0.15% of the sample. Sample: naive CD4+ T cells sorted from blood. What the cell subset or site label conveys for this sample: CD45RA+ positively selected. These TCRs come from a man younger than 35 in good health.

The gene calls are TRBV4-1 and TRBJ2-7; the match to TRBD1 covers 8 bases. This CDR3 has 16 residues. The junction had 7 bases not matched to a gene; V was cut back by 3 bases and J by 0 bases. Per germline, CDR1 MGHRA and CDR2 YSYEKL. CDR3 loop: CASSHLRDRGSYEQYF. The CDR3 bases are TGCGCCAGCAGCCATCTCCGAGACAGGGGCTCCTACGAGCAGTACTTC.

This sequence joins TRBV7-9 and TRBJ2-4, with 7 bases lining up with TRBD2. Germline CDR1 and CDR2: SEHNR and FQNEAQ (reference sequence). CDR3 length: 14 amino acids. Germline trimming cut 1 base from V and 12 bases from J; bases unmatched to any gene: 9. The CDR3 sequence is CASSLGEAAGNQYF. The CDR3 bases are TGTGCCAGCAGCTTAGGAGAGGCAGCGGGGAATCAGTACTTC.

The chain joins TRBV5-6 to TRBJ1-5; maybe TRBD1 (6 bases). The CDR3 length is 18 residues. The germline gives CDR1 SGHDT, CDR2 YYEEEE. V was pared by 0 bases and J by 6 bases, with 22 bases between. The CDR3 DNA is TGTGCCAGCAGCTTGGGCCCCCGGGACACAAGTTCGCTTCAGCCCCAGCATTTT. It codes for CASSLGPRDTSSLQPQHF.

The chain couples TRBV6-1 to TRBJ1-3, with TRBD1 identical over 7 bases. V lost 8 bases, J lost 1 base, and 8 bases stayed unmatched. This CDR3 comprises 15 residues. Per the germline V gene, CDR1 is MNHNS and CDR2 is SASEGT. CDR3 region: CASRTGVESGNTIYF. CDR3 sequence (DNA): TGTGCCAGCCGAACAGGGGTCGAATCTGGAAACACCATATATTTT.

The V gene is TRBV28, the J gene TRBJ2-2; a weak D match, TRBD2 (6 bases). The V gene's germline CDR1 is MDHEN and CDR2 SYDVKM. The CDR3 contains 17 residues. Between the trimmed V and J ends, which lost 1 base and 1 base, there was a span of 13 bases. The CDR3 sequence is CASSLSLGTWNTGELFF. The DNA for the CDR3 is TGTGCCAGCAGTTTATCCCTCGGGACTTGGAACACCGGGGAGCTGTTTTTT.

The chain is built from TRBV2 and TRBJ1-1; no reliable D call. Germline V gene data show CDR1 as SNHLY and CDR2 as FYNNEI. V was clipped by 5 bases and J by 3 bases, with 10 bases between them. CDR3 size: 13 residues. The chain's CDR3 is CASSRTADTEAFF. For the CDR3, the DNA is TGTGCCAGCAGTAGAACAGCGGACACTGAAGCTTTCTTT.

Of note for this clone: The sample carries other DNA sequences with the same CDR3. V is TRBV7-6 and J is TRBJ1-1, with TRBD1 identical over 8 bases. CDR1 is SGHVS and CDR2 is FNYEAQ in the germline V gene. V shed 3 bases and J 5 bases; nucleotides not matched to a gene: 2. The CDR3 spans 13 residues. As DNA, the CDR3 is TGTGCCAGCAGCTTTACAGGGGGTACTGAAGCTTTCTTT. Protein sequence: CASSFTGGTEAFF.

The rearrangement joins TRBV18 to TRBJ2-7; 8 bases are a match to TRBD1. V dropped 6 bases and J dropped 5; count of bases not matched to a gene: 6. From germline, CDR1 is KGHSH and CDR2 LQKENI. The CDR3 spans 13 residues. Here the CDR3 reads CASSRTGSNEQYF. As DNA, the CDR3 is TGTGCCAGCTCCCGGACAGGGTCCAACGAGCAGTACTTC.

This chain's CDR3 is CASSEASKTGGNIQYF. The CDR3 DNA reads as TGTGCCAGCAGTGAAGCATCTAAGACAGGGGGGAACATTCAGTACTTC. This chain uses TRBV2 with TRBJ2-4; 9 bases map to TRBD1. V lost 0 bases, J lost 7 bases, and 7 bases stayed unmatched. CDR1 and CDR2 (germline): SNHLY, FYNNEI. The CDR3 loop spans 16 amino acids.

The V gene is TRBV5-1, the J gene TRBJ2-2; the D gene is possibly TRBD2 (6 bases). Germline V lookup: CDR1 SGHRS, CDR2 YFSETQ. With 9 bases removed from V and 0 bases from J, the gap between germline ends came to 9 bases. The CDR3 has 13 amino acids. CDR3 sequence (DNA): TGCGCCACGGGACTCCCGAACACCGGGGAGCTGTTTTTT. Its translation: CATGLPNTGELFF.

As to this clone: This sample includes further DNA sequences coding for the same CDR3. This sequence joins TRBV28 and TRBJ1-2, with TRBD1 as a possible D gene (5 bases). Between the trimmed V and J ends, which lost 2 bases and 5 bases, there was a span of 9 bases. This CDR3 has 13 residues. CDR1 and CDR2 (germline): MDHEN, SYDVKM. Written as DNA, the CDR3 is TGTGCCAGCAGTTTACAGGGCCGGTATGGCTACACCTTC. Its protein is CASSLQGRYGYTF.

The chain is built from TRBV6-6 and TRBJ1-4; 8 bases are a match to TRBD1. CDR3 length equals 16 residues. Per the germline V gene, CDR1 is MNHNY and CDR2 is SVGAGI (reference sequence). J was trimmed by 1 base and V by 6 bases; bases with no gene match: 7. The CDR3 reads CASRLGQGGTNEKLFF. The CDR3 DNA is TGTGCCAGCAGGCTCGGACAGGGAGGAACTAATGAAAAACTGTTTTTT.

V and J are TRBV6-5 and TRBJ2-7, with 7 nucleotides matching TRBD2. V shed 6 bases and J 2 bases; nucleotides not matched to a gene: 7. The CDR3 has 14 amino acids. Germline-derived CDR1 and CDR2 are MNHEY and SVGAGI. CDR3 protein: CASSRIGRAYEQYF. Here the CDR3 DNA reads TGTGCCAGCAGCCGCATTGGGAGGGCCTACGAGCAGTACTTC.

The DNA for the CDR3 is TGTGCCAGCAGCCTTCTCCTTGGACAGGGCATGACAGATACGCAGTATTTT. Protein product: CASSLLLGQGMTDTQYF. This rearrangement joins TRBV5-6 to TRBJ2-3; 8 bases line up with TRBD1. The CDR3 contains 17 residues. The V segment lost 4 bases and the J segment 3 bases; nucleotides outside the gene matches: 13. Germline CDR1 reads SGHDT; CDR2 reads YYEEEE.

The J gene is TRBJ1-1, the V gene TRBV29-1; D might be TRBD1 (5 bases). This CDR3 spans 15 amino acids. Germline assignment: CDR1 SQVTM and CDR2 ANQGSEA. Trimming pared 4 bases from V and 4 bases from J, leaving 19 bases between. The CDR3 region has the DNA TGCAGCGTTGGGAAAATCACGCAGGGTCTCACTGAAGCTTTCTTT. It is translated as CSVGKITQGLTEAFF.

Remarks on this clone: This same CDR3 is encoded by further DNA sequences in the sample. The chain links TRBV10-3 to TRBJ1-1; D may be TRBD1 (5 bases). This CDR3 has 13 residues. V lost 0 bases, J lost 4 bases, and 6 bases lay in between. The V gene's germline CDR1 is ENHRY and CDR2 SYGVKD. The CDR3 sequence: CAISESRGTEAFF. CDR3 DNA: TGTGCCATCAGTGAGTCGAGGGGCACTGAAGCTTTCTTT.

The chain joins TRBV5-4 to TRBJ1-4; D possibly corresponds to TRBD1 (5 bases). The CDR3 consists of 16 residues. CDR1 SGHNT and CDR2 YYREEE come from the germline V gene (reference sequence). Trimming stripped 0 bases from V and 3 bases from J, with 12 bases between. The CDR3 DNA sequence: TGTGCCAGCAGCTTGGGGAGCGGGGCGGCTAATGAAAAACTGTTTTTT. The encoded protein is CASSLGSGAANEKLFF.

The chain recombines TRBV19 with TRBJ2-7; 9 bases match TRBD1. This CDR3 spans 15 amino acids. CDR1 is LNHDA, CDR2 SQIVND, per germline (reference sequence). Losses at the gene ends were 5 bases for V and 1 base for J; bases not matched to a gene: 6. This CDR3 reads CASSRPGQGSYEQYF. The CDR3 DNA reads TGTGCCAGTAGTCGACCGGGACAGGGATCCTACGAGCAGTACTTC.

This clone has just one count. The chain joins TRBV7-9 to TRBJ1-2; a weak D match, TRBD1 (5 bases). V lost 5 bases and J lost 3, with 10 bases in between. CDR3 size: 13 residues. Germline CDR1 and CDR2: SEHNR and FQNEAQ (reference sequence). CDR3 residues: CASSTDSHYGYTF. The CDR3, as DNA: TGTGCCAGCAGCACAGACAGTCACTATGGCTACACCTTC.

The chain has TRBV7-2 and TRBJ2-7, with 7 bases aligning to TRBD1. After removal of 5 bases from V and 4 bases from J, the junction contained 5 bases not matched to a gene. Germline lookup yields CDR1 SGHTA and CDR2 FQGNSA. This CDR3 spans 13 amino acids. As DNA, the CDR3 is TGTGCCAGCAGCCCCACAGGGGATTACGAGCAGTACTTC. It codes for CASSPTGDYEQYF.

On this clone: The same CDR3 also results from other DNA sequences found in this sample. This chain uses TRBV5-1 with TRBJ2-7, with D perhaps TRBD2 (6 bases). The germline CDR1 and CDR2 sequences are SGHRS and YFSETQ. V was clipped by 0 bases and J by 4 bases, with 8 bases between them. The CDR3 has 13 residues. CDR3 sequence: CASSLVGGYEQYF. The CDR3 DNA reads TGCGCCAGCAGCTTGGTTGGAGGGTACGAGCAGTACTTC.

V and J are TRBV2 and TRBJ2-6, with D unclear. The V gene's germline CDR1 is SNHLY and CDR2 FYNNEI. Trimming cost V 0 bases and J 0 bases, with 6 bases left between them. CDR3 size: 16 residues. CDR3 in amino acids: CASSEARGSGANVLTF. In nucleotides, the CDR3 is TGTGCCAGCAGTGAAGCGCGAGGCTCTGGGGCCAACGTCCTGACTTTC.

This sequence joins TRBV19 and TRBJ2-5, with 13 bases matching TRBD2. Trimming cost V 5 bases and J 5 bases; bases outside gene matches: 8. Germline V gives CDR1 LNHDA, CDR2 SQIVND (reference sequence). The CDR3 has 16 residues. In DNA form, the CDR3 reads TGTGCCAGTAGTGTTACTAGCGGGGGGGCCATGGAGACCCAGTACTTC. Its protein product is CASSVTSGGAMETQYF.

For this clone: This sample includes further DNA sequences coding for the same CDR3. The chain employs TRBV6-1 and TRBJ1-5, with TRBD1 matching 7 bases. This CDR3 contains 14 residues. Looked up from germline, CDR1 is MNHNS and CDR2 is SASEGT. V lost 5 bases, J lost 2 bases, and 3 bases stayed unmatched. This CDR3 reads CASSRQGRNQPQHF. For the CDR3, the DNA is TGTGCCAGCAGTAGACAGGGTCGCAATCAGCCCCAGCATTTT.

The J gene is TRBJ1-2, the V gene TRBV6-5, with 8 bases fitting TRBD1. V shed 6 bases and J 8 bases; nucleotides not matched to a gene: 5. This CDR3 spans 12 amino acids. CDR1 MNHEY and CDR2 SVGAGI come from the germline V gene. Here the CDR3 reads CASRTGGNGYTF. CDR3 sequence (DNA): TGTGCCAGCAGAACAGGGGGGAACGGCTACACCTTC.

Concerning this clone: Other nucleotide sequences from this sample produce the same CDR3. The chain has TRBV5-4 and TRBJ1-1; no clear D gene. Germline CDR1 and CDR2: SGHNT and YYREEE (reference sequence). The CDR3 runs 14 residues. The V end was cut by 4 bases, the J end by 5 bases, with 15 bases between. The CDR3, as DNA: TGTGCCAGCAGCCTCGCAGGCGGGGTTACTGAAGCTTTCTTT. Its translation is CASSLAGGVTEAFF. Full variable domain (missing parts from reference TRBV5-4 and TRBJ1-1): ETGVTQSPTHLIKTRGQQVTLRCSSQSGHNTVSWYQQALGQGPQFIFQYYREEENGRGNFPPRFSGLQFPNYSSELNVNALELDDSALYLCASSLAGGVTEAFFGQGTRLTVV.

This chain uses TRBV28 with TRBJ1-4; D possibly corresponds to TRBD1 (6 bases). V lost 5 bases, J lost 14 bases, and 18 bases lay in between. Germline CDR1 reads MDHEN; CDR2 reads SYDVKM. The CDR3 is made up of 13 amino acids. CDR3 nucleotide sequence: TGTGCCAGCAGTAAGAGTCCCGGGACAACCCTGTTTTTT. This translates into CASSKSPGTTLFF. The complete variable domain, with remaining parts taken from reference TRBV28 and TRBJ1-4, reads DVKVTQSSRYLVKRTGEKVFLECVQDMDHENMFWYRQDPGLGLRLIYFSYDVKMKEKGDIPEGYSVSREKKERFSLILESASTNQTSMYLCASSKSPGTTLFFGSGTQLSVL.

This chain joins TRBV7-2 and TRBJ2-7, with 15 bases that match TRBD2. CDR1 is SGHTA, CDR2 FQGNSA, per germline. J lost 2 bases, V lost 5 bases, and 10 bases had no gene match. This CDR3 comprises 18 residues. CDR3 protein: CASSTSPGLAGGPYEQYF. In DNA form, the CDR3 reads TGTGCCAGCAGCACGTCCCCGGGACTAGCGGGGGGACCCTACGAGCAGTACTTC.

The chain uses TRBV9 and TRBJ1-1; D may be TRBD1 (6 bases). CDR3 length equals 16 residues. The germline V gene has CDR1 SGDLS and CDR2 YYNGEE. Trimming removed 3 bases at V and 6 bases at J, with 21 bases between. CDR3 protein: CASSADGEGVESEAFF. The CDR3 region has the DNA TGTGCCAGCAGCGCGGATGGGGAGGGGGTTGAATCTGAAGCTTTCTTT.